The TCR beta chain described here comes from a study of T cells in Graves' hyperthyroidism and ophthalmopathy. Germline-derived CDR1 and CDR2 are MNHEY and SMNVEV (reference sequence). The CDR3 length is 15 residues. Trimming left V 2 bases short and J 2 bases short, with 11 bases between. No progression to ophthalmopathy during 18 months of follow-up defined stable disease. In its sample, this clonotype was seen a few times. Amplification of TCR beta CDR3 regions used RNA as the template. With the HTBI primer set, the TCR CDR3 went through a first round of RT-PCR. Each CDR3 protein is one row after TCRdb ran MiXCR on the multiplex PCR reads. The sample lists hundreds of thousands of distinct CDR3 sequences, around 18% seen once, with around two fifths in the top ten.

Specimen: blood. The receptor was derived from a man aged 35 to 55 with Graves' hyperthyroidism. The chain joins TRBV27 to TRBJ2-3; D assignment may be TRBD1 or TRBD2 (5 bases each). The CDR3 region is CASSLSWGITDTQYF. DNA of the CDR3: TGTGCCAGCAGTTTAAGCTGGGGGATCACAGATACGCAGTATTTT.